This TCR beta chain was observed in a study of shared clonotypes between healthy human individuals. Study-level results: Only blood was sampled, and tissue TCR repertoires likely differ from blood ones. Clonotype sharing among donors was thought likely to change with sequencing depth.

On this clone itself: Its antigen is still unknown.

Genomic DNA per cell subset filled all wells of several immunoSEQ plates. Clones were sequenced by immunoSEQ multiplex PCR, and TCRdb holds only the in-frame ones, with some missing. The table shows 550,000 to 800,000 clones, with roughly 91% occurring only once. Everyone who donated was a Caucasian adult who lived in Nashville, Tennessee. The CDR3 spans 15 residues. With 3 bases clipped from V and 4 bases from J, the junction kept 5 bases outside the gene matches. CDR1 PRHDT and CDR2 FYEKMQ come from the germline V gene (reference sequence). Sequencing used memory CD8+ T cells from PBMCs. The subset is: CD45RO+ cells pooled with CCR7-negative TemRA cells. This chain links TRBV13 with TRBJ2-4, with 8 positions matching TRBD2. This TCR was recovered from a man between 18 and 35 years old in good health. Some clones in this sample may be carry-over from other donors' samples. The CDR3 nucleotides are TGTGCCAGCAGCTTGTATAGCGGGACTAAAAACATTCAGTACTTC. Translating it yields CASSLYSGTKNIQYF. Based on the CDR3 plus reference TRBV13 and TRBJ2-4, the full variable domain is AAGVIQSPRHLIKEKRETATLKCYPIPRHDTVYWYQQGPGQDPQFLISFYEKMQSDKGSIPDRFSAQQFSDYHSELNMSSLELGDSALYFCASSLYSGTKNIQYFGAGTRLSVL.